The rows below give T cell receptor beta chains drawn from one sample of a study of cytomegalovirus exposure and HLA in healthy donors. Some clones are missing from TCRdb's copy, which holds only in-frame ones; the method was immunoSEQ multiplex PCR. Of a few hundred thousand clones listed, around 90% are singletons. The source material was PBMCs. The receptor source for this set is a woman aged 18-35 years in good health and CMV-seronegative. Each CDR3 is given with its conserved first and last residue. The D gene is left open where the match is weak. The size entry is marked missing in some rows and otherwise reads once, few, many or a size class.

>TRBJ1-2|-|TRBV4-1|-
CASSRGAFYGYTF
TGCGCCAGCAGCCGAGGAGCCTTTTATGGCTACACCTTC
>TRBJ1-2|-|TRBV18|TRBD1
CASSQIQGADYGYTF
TGTGCCAGCTCGCAAATACAGGGGGCGGACTATGGCTACACCTTC
>TRBJ2-3|once|TRBV5-6|-
CASSPQVTASTDTQYF
TGTGCCAGCAGCCCCCAGGTCACAGCTAGCACAGATACGCAGTATTTT
>TRBJ2-3|-|TRBV5-1|-
CASRRNQANRTDTQYF
TGCGCCAGCAGGCGAAACCAAGCTAACCGCACAGATACGCAGTATTTT
>TRBJ1-5|-|TRBV2|-
CASSGSGSKERYSNQPQHF
TGTGCCAGCAGTGGTAGTGGCAGCAAGGAGCGATATAGCAATCAGCCCCAGCATTTT
>TRBJ1-2|once|TRBV2|-
CASSEGTVNRYGYTF
TGTGCCAGCAGTGAAGGGACAGTTAACCGCTATGGCTACACCTTC
>TRBJ2-3|-|TRBV30|TRBD1
CAWSLTQGADTQYF
TGTGCCTGGAGTTTAACCCAGGGGGCAGATACGCAGTATTTT
>TRBJ2-7|-|TRBV19|TRBD2
CASSSRTSPYEQYF
TGTGCCAGTAGTTCCCGGACTAGCCCCTACGAGCAGTACTTC
>TRBJ2-7|-|TRBV9|-
CASSAGLGGSYEQYF
TGTGCCAGCAGCGCCGGACTAGGGGGATCCTACGAGCAGTACTTC
>TRBJ2-7|-|TRBV30|-
CAWKGTLPYEQYF
TGTGCCTGGAAGGGGACACTCCCCTACGAGCAGTACTTC
>TRBJ2-2|-|TRBV11-2|-
CASSRVTGELFF
TGTGCCAGCAGCCGAGTCACCGGGGAGCTGTTTTTT
>TRBJ2-3|once|TRBV5-6|-
CASSLVERADTQYF
TGTGCCAGCAGCTTGGTTGAGAGAGCAGATACGCAGTATTTT
>TRBJ2-7|-|TRBV5-4|TRBD2
CASSPRGLAGESDEQYF
TGTGCCAGCAGCCCCCGGGGACTAGCGGGAGAGTCTGACGAGCAGTACTTC
>TRBJ2-3|-|TRBV30|TRBD2
CAWSVPRLLLAGGTDTQYF
TGTGCCTGGAGTGTACCACGTCTATTACTAGCGGGGGGCACAGATACGCAGTATTTT
>TRBJ1-5|-|TRBV10-3|-
CAISERGGRGTQPQHF
TGTGCCATCAGTGAGAGGGGCGGAAGGGGAACTCAGCCCCAGCATTTT
>TRBJ2-3|-|TRBV6-4|-
CASSSGTDTQYF
TGTGCCAGCAGTTCCGGTACAGATACGCAGTATTTT
>TRBJ1-4|-|TRBV5-1|-
CASSLDLREANEKLFF
TGCGCCAGCAGCTTGGACCTTCGGGAGGCTAATGAAAAACTGTTTTTT
>TRBJ1-3|-|TRBV6-5|-
CASSYGLLPPGNTIYF
TGTGCCAGCAGTTACGGATTACTACCACCTGGAAACACCATATATTTT
>TRBJ1-2|-|TRBV7-8|-
CASTGGYYGYTF
TGTGCCAGCACCGGGGGGTATTATGGCTACACCTTC
>TRBJ2-1|-|TRBV6-1|TRBD1
CASNSGTGALGEQFF
TGTGCCAGCAATTCCGGGACAGGGGCATTAGGAGAGCAGTTCTTC
>TRBJ1-1|-|TRBV6-1|-
CASTISKRTEAFF
TGTGCCAGCACGATATCTAAACGGACTGAAGCTTTCTTT
>TRBJ1-1|-|TRBV4-1|-
CASSQIRIRDTEAFF
TGCGCCAGCAGCCAGATCCGAATTCGGGACACTGAAGCTTTCTTT
>TRBJ2-1|-|TRBV9|-
CASSVSGSSYNEQFF
TGTGCCAGCAGCGTTAGCGGTAGCTCCTACAATGAGCAGTTCTTC